Following are 19 T cell receptor beta chains from one sample sequenced in a study of beta chain features in type 1 diabetes. Sequenced material consisted of expressed TCRB transcripts (all of the isolated RNA was reverse transcribed). Produced via immunoSEQ multiplex PCR; TCRdb's table is partial and in-frame only. The sample has about 150,000 clones; around 51% are singletons. Sequencing was performed on Tregs from blood. Receptors were obtained from a man aged 18 to 35 in good health.

This clone was seen only a few times. This chain links TRBV28 with TRBJ1-1; D gene unclear. Germline CDR1 MDHEN, CDR2 SYDVKM. Trimming left V 3 bases short and J 1 base short, with 9 bases between. The CDR3 is 14 residues long. This CDR3 is CASSFFGSNTEAFF. DNA of the CDR3: TGTGCCAGCAGTTTTTTCGGGTCGAACACTGAAGCTTTCTTT.

About this clone itself: The junction and the germline gene differ at one end; a read error may be behind it. The J gene is TRBJ1-5, the V gene TRBV6-5; TRBD1 matches 9 bases. In germline, CDR1 is MNHEY, CDR2 SVGAGI. The CDR3 extends over 15 amino acids. CDR3 nucleotide sequence: TGTGCCAGCAGTTACTCGAGGACAGGGGTTCCGCCCCGGCATTTT. The encoded protein is CASSYSRTGVPPRHF.

This clone was seen a handful of times. The chain has TRBV7-2 and TRBJ1-6; D remains unclear. CDR1 SGHTA and CDR2 FQGNSA come from the germline V gene. The length of the CDR3 is 14 residues. Trimming removed 5 bases from V and 0 bases from J, with 5 bases in between. CDR3 loop: CASSISSYNSPLHF. As DNA, the CDR3 is TGTGCCAGCAGCATTAGCTCCTATAATTCACCCCTCCACTTT.

The V gene is TRBV5-6, the J gene TRBJ1-6, with TRBD1 as a possible D gene (5 bases). The V gene's germline CDR1 is SGHDT and CDR2 YYEEEE. V lost 0 bases and J lost 6, with 16 bases in between. There are 17 residues in the CDR3. For the CDR3, the DNA is TGTGCCAGCAGCTTGGGGATAGGGGCGATGGCTAATTCACCCCTCCACTTT. Its translation: CASSLGIGAMANSPLHF.

The V and J genes are TRBV18 and TRBJ1-2; the D is unclear. Per the germline V gene, CDR1 is KGHSH and CDR2 is LQKENI. The CDR3 is made up of 15 amino acids. V gave up 1 base and J gave up 8 bases, with 17 bases separating them. The CDR3 nucleotides are TGTGCCAGCTCACCACGAAGCTTGGGCGTAGAGGGCTACACCTTC. Its translation: CASSPRSLGVEGYTF.

The V and J genes are TRBV2 and TRBJ1-1; D unresolved. Between the trimmed V and J ends, which lost 7 bases and 1 base, there was a span of 7 bases. The CDR3 covers 12 residues. CDR1 is SNHLY, CDR2 FYNNEI, per germline. The CDR3 here is CASKAGNTEAFF. The CDR3 region has the DNA TGTGCCAGCAAGGCGGGGAACACTGAAGCTTTCTTT.

This chain links TRBV5-6 with TRBJ2-2, with 8 bases identical to TRBD2. This CDR3 has 16 amino acids. With 1 base clipped from V and 4 bases from J, the junction kept 6 bases outside the gene matches. Germline CDR1 and CDR2: SGHDT and YYEEEE. CDR3: CASSLMSGSPTGELFF. CDR3 sequence (DNA): TGTGCCAGCAGCTTGATGAGCGGGAGCCCCACCGGGGAGCTGTTTTTT.

The V call is TRBV4-1, the J call TRBJ1-2, with 10 bases identical to TRBD1. Trimming took 1 base from V and 5 from J; bases not matched to a gene: 10. Germline V gene sequence: CDR1 MGHRA, CDR2 YSYEKL. The CDR3 totals 17 residues. CDR3 sequence: CASSQVPGGQGMYGYTF. The CDR3 DNA is TGCGCCAGCAGCCAAGTGCCCGGGGGACAGGGGATGTATGGCTACACCTTC.

V is TRBV7-9 and J is TRBJ1-1; 7 nucleotides agree with TRBD1. The V and J ends lost 5 bases and 4 bases, in that order; junction bases with no gene match: 4. The CDR3 totals 13 residues. CDR1 is SEHNR and CDR2 is FQNEAQ in the germline V gene (reference sequence). CDR3 DNA sequence: TGTGCCAGCAGCCTACAGGGGAGCACTGAAGCTTTCTTT. Translating gives CASSLQGSTEAFF.

This clone was detected only a few times. This chain connects TRBV30 to TRBJ2-3; maybe TRBD1 (5 bases). The CDR3 length is 14 residues. Germline CDR1 and CDR2: GTSNPN and SVGIG (reference sequence). V lost 4 bases and J 3 bases, leaving 14 bases between the germline ends. The CDR3 here is CAWTLGVRTDTQYF. CDR3 nucleotide sequence: TGTGCCTGGACTTTAGGGGTTAGGACAGATACGCAGTATTTT.

The sample holds one count of this clone. The chain combines TRBV9 with TRBJ2-3, with 9 positions matching TRBD2. This CDR3 comprises 15 residues. Germline CDR1 reads SGDLS; CDR2 reads YYNGEE. The V gene end was trimmed by 2 bases and the J gene end by 4 bases; junction bases not matched to a gene: 5. DNA of the CDR3: TGTGCCAGCAGCGTTCTAGCGGGAAACTCAGATACGCAGTATTTT. It encodes CASSVLAGNSDTQYF. The entire variable domain, with the rest obtained from reference TRBV9 and TRBJ2-3, is as follows: DSGVTQTPKHLITATGQRVTLRCSPRSGDLSVYWYQQSLDQGLQFLIQYYNGEERAKGNILERFSAQQFPDLHSELNLSSLELGDSALYFCASSVLAGNSDTQYFGPGTRLTVL.

This chain uses TRBV5-1 with TRBJ2-5, with TRBD1 matching 8 bases. Looked up from germline, CDR1 is SGHRS and CDR2 is YFSETQ. The length of the CDR3 is 17 residues. With V trimmed by 2 bases and J by 2 bases, 11 bases remained unmatched. The CDR3 loop reads CASSFQDRVGLQETQYF. CDR3 sequence (DNA): TGCGCCAGCAGCTTTCAGGACAGGGTAGGCTTACAAGAGACCCAGTACTTC.

The V gene is TRBV28, the J gene TRBJ1-5, with D possibly being TRBD1 (5 bases). The CDR3 loop spans 16 amino acids. Germline V gene sequence: CDR1 MDHEN, CDR2 SYDVKM. Trimming stripped 7 bases from V and 7 bases from J, with 23 bases between. This CDR3 reads CASITGGSVARQPQHF. CDR3 nucleotide sequence: TGTGCCAGCATCACCGGGGGTTCTGTTGCTCGGCAGCCCCAGCATTTT.

The V and J genes are TRBV10-3 and TRBJ1-1, with 9 bases that match TRBD1. V lost 3 bases and J lost 2; bases outside the gene matches: 4. The CDR3 loop spans 15 amino acids. Per the germline V gene, CDR1 is ENHRY and CDR2 is SYGVKD. Here the CDR3 DNA reads TGTGCCATCAGTGACCCGGGACAGGGTAACACTGAAGCTTTCTTT. It codes for CAISDPGQGNTEAFF.

The chain is built from TRBV9 and TRBJ2-7; TRBD1 matches 9 bases. CDR1 SGDLS and CDR2 YYNGEE come from the germline V gene. The CDR3 is made up of 14 amino acids. Losses at the gene ends were 3 bases for V and 6 bases for J; bases not matched to a gene: 7. CDR3 bases: TGTGCCAGCAGCGCCGGGACAGGGAAGGGCGAGCAGTACTTC. Translated, it gives CASSAGTGKGEQYF.

There are a few counts of this clone. The chain couples TRBV6-1 to TRBJ2-7; D possibly corresponds to TRBD2 (6 bases). Germline V CDR1 and CDR2: MNHNS, SASEGT. The CDR3 covers 13 residues. The germline V and J ends were trimmed by 8 bases and 6 bases, with 17 bases remaining between them. In DNA form, the CDR3 reads TGTGCCAGCCTACGGGACTGGCATGGCGAGCAGTACTTC. This codes for CASLRDWHGEQYF.

The chain links TRBV9 to TRBJ2-3; 11 nucleotides line up with TRBD2. The J segment lost 7 bases and the V segment lost 2 bases, leaving 6 bases of the junction unmatched. This CDR3 spans 15 amino acids. Germline values: CDR1 SGDLS, CDR2 YYNGEE. The CDR3 loop is CASSVSGRGPNTQYF. Written as DNA, the CDR3 is TGTGCCAGCAGCGTTAGCGGGAGGGGTCCTAATACGCAGTATTTT.

This chain uses TRBV10-3 with TRBJ1-1; TRBD1 agrees at 8 bases. The CDR3 is 13 residues long. V shed 5 bases, J shed 4 bases, and the junction held 3 bases outside the gene matches. Germline CDR1 is ENHRY and CDR2 is SYGVKD. The CDR3 sequence: CAISPDRATEAFF. The CDR3 DNA is TGTGCCATCAGTCCGGACAGGGCCACTGAAGCTTTCTTT.

V usage is TRBV7-3 and J usage is TRBJ2-3; D perhaps matches TRBD2 (5 bases). The CDR3 runs to 14 residues. Germline lookup yields CDR1 SGHTA and CDR2 FQGTGA. V was trimmed by 1 base and J by 4 bases, leaving 9 bases between them. CDR3 protein: CASSLIPSSDTQYF. The CDR3 nucleotides read TGTGCCAGCAGCTTAATCCCTAGCTCAGATACGCAGTATTTT.